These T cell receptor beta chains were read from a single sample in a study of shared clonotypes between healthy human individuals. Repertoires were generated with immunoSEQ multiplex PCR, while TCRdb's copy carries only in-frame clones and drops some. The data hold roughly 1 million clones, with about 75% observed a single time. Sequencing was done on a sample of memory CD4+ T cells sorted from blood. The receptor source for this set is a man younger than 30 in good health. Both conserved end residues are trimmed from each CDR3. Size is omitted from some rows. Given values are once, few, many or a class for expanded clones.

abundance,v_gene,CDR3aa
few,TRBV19,ASSGSGNTDTQY
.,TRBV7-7,ASSFTGPGGEQF
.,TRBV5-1,ASSETSGGSTDTQY
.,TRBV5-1,ASSPGQINTIY
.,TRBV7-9,ASSRQPNTGELF
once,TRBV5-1,ASSLDPSTDTQY
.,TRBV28,ASSGSLGQGGYT
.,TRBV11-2,ASSLQGWSNQPQH
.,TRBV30,AWLPHSAGAF
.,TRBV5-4,ASSLRLGGGQETQY
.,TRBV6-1,ASSKTSGSGEQY
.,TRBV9,ASSATGVGYEQF
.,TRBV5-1,ASSLVQGVGEQY
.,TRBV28,ASSVGTGIYEQY
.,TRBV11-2,ASSSGGAGGSYNEQF
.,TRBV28,ASRGTGEPIYNSPLH
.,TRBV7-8,ASSSRPAVPTGTGKDQPQH
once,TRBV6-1,ASSDTGAEGEQY
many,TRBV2,ASSEQGSNYGYT
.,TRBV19,ASRTTEMNTEAF
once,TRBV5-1,ASSLAGSESYNYGYT
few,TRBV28,ASSLSEGRDYGYT
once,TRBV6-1,ASSASGANYGYT
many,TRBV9,ASSVGRGSYEQY
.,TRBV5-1,ASGGGESGANVLT
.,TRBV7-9,ASSLEGSSYEQY
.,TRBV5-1,ASSGMTDTQY
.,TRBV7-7,ASSLVGTSGNYNEQF
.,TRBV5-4,ASSQGTKVQETQY
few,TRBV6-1,ASSVDFPAYNEQF
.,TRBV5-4,ASTPPTGLAGGKQF
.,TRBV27,ASSPDRERSTEAF
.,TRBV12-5,ASGLPRTRGYT
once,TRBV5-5,ASREGSGNQPQH
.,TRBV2,ASLGDSNQPQH
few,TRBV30,AWSLGRNTEAF
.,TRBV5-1,ASSQGGNQPQH